This TCR beta chain comes out of a study of T-cell memory formation after mild COVID-19. Looking at the study overall: The study found TCR clusters largely donor specific.

5'RACE, which relied on constant-segment primers, yielded TCR alpha and TCR beta cDNA libraries carrying sample barcodes and UMIs. MiXCR, applied by TCRdb to the 5' RACE reads, yields one record per CDR3 protein. The profile covers about 250,000 distinct CDR3 sequences, with around 15% appearing a single time and 3.5% taken by the ten largest. Findings and limits, study-wide: Contracting clones, day 15 to 85, had balanced CD4/CD8, and later expanders favored CD4+. Pre-infection memory already had some responding clones, implying cross-reactive memory joined.

This clonotype was detected only a few times. The antigen is unknown. The germline CDR1 and CDR2 sequences are LGHNA and YSLEER. The CDR3 is made up of 15 amino acids. Trimming shortened V by 1 base and J by 1 base, and 9 bases separated the two germline ends. This receptor was taken from a man aged 18 to 29 who had mild COVID-19 (a few samples of this study predate the infection). Cell type and time point are not known. Sample: PBMCs or a T cell subset sorted from them (not recorded which). The rearrangement uses TRBV4-3 and TRBJ2-3; maybe TRBD1 (6 bases). In nucleotides, the CDR3 is TGCGCCAGCAGCCAAGGGGGGCGGGGCACAGATACGCAGTATTTT. Protein: CASSQGGRGTDTQYF.